Reported below is one T cell receptor (beta chain). The sample is drawn from a study of blood T cell repertoires in COVID-19. Study overall: The cDNA or gDNA used as material had been derived from T cells, B-cell-depleted T cells, or PBMCs.

CDR3 length: 10 residues. Germline loops: CDR1 SQVTM, CDR2 ANQGSEA. J gave up 10 bases and V 4 bases, and 3 bases lay outside the gene matches. Authors' data handling: Using reference gene primer amplification, nucleated cell counts were estimated. Sequencing was performed with immunoSEQ multiplex PCR; in TCRdb, only in-frame clones are kept and a portion is missing. That table furnishes V, J and clone size, whereas the DNA furnished D and trimming. This table holds around 85,000 clones, 80% to 90% found once. The study drew participants aged about 18 to 95 years from 20 to 30 US areas. The specimen sequenced was PBMCs or T cells enriched from blood (not recorded which). The chain combines TRBV29-1 with TRBJ1-2, with 7 positions matching TRBD1. This TCR came from a woman in her 50s with acute COVID-19. The CDR3 reads CSVGGQTYTF. In DNA, the CDR3 is TGCAGCGTTGGGGGACAGACCTACACCTTC. The full variable domain, with the rest looked up from reference TRBV29-1 and TRBJ1-2, is SAVISQKPSRDICQRGTSLTIQCQVDSQVTMMFWYRQQPGQSLTLIATANQGSEATYESGFVIDKFPISRPNLTFSTLTVSNMSPEDSSIYLCSVGGQTYTFGSGTRLTVV.